One and the same sample provided the 19 T cell receptor beta chains below, sequenced in a study of CD8+ T cells in alopecia areata. cDNA reverse transcribed from extracted RNA served as the sequencing template. Libraries were prepared by immunoSEQ multiplex PCR; TCRdb keeps only in-frame clonotypes and omits some of them. The sample lists roughly 140,000 clones; 50% to 65% were seen once. Sequenced here: CD8+ T cells sorted from blood, sampled at week 0. The source is a human donor with alopecia areata.

The chain has TRBV29-1 and TRBJ2-1; D is perhaps TRBD2 (6 bases). Trimming left V 4 bases short and J 0 bases short, with 10 bases between. In germline, CDR1 is SQVTM, CDR2 ANQGSEA. The CDR3 spans 14 residues. CDR3 loop: CSVVDGSSYNEQFF. The CDR3 DNA is TGCAGCGTTGTTGACGGGAGCTCCTACAATGAGCAGTTCTTC.

This chain uses TRBV6-6 with TRBJ1-6; 7 positions match TRBD1. CDR3 length equals 15 residues. CDR1 and CDR2 (germline): MNHNY, SVGAGI (reference sequence). V was clipped by 3 bases and J by 10 bases; unmatched bases: 9. The CDR3 DNA is TGTGCCAGCAGTTATGGGACAGCTGGGGGCTCACCCCTCCACTTT. As protein: CASSYGTAGGSPLHF.

This clone was counted only a few times. The chain carries TRBV29-1 and TRBJ1-1; a weak D match, TRBD1 (5 bases). This CDR3 comprises 13 residues. Germline lookup yields CDR1 SQVTM and CDR2 ANQGSEA. The V end lost 6 bases, the J end lost 3 bases, and 14 bases lay between the germline ends. The chain's CDR3 is CSVNMGPDTEAFF. The DNA of the CDR3 is TGCAGCGTAAACATGGGACCGGACACTGAAGCTTTCTTT.

The chain uses TRBV6-6 and TRBJ2-3; 8 bases line up with TRBD2. J was trimmed by 4 bases and V by 3 bases; bases with no gene match: 3. This CDR3 is built from 14 residues. In germline, CDR1 is MNHNY, CDR2 SVGAGI (reference sequence). The CDR3 region has the DNA TGTGCCAGCAGTTATGTTAGCGGGGCAGATACGCAGTATTTT. Translating gives CASSYVSGADTQYF.

This clone has a handful of counts. V gene TRBV19 combines with J gene TRBJ2-1; D is possibly TRBD2 (6 bases). Trimming cost V 3 bases and J 8 bases, with 8 bases left between them. The germline CDR1 and CDR2 sequences are LNHDA and SQIVND (reference sequence). The CDR3 runs 12 residues. The CDR3 region has the DNA TGTGCCAGTAGTATTTGGGGGGATGAGCAGTTCTTC. Translating gives CASSIWGDEQFF.

This rearrangement joins TRBV14 to TRBJ2-3; D remains ambiguous. The V and J ends lost 0 bases and 5 bases respectively, with 9 bases between them. Germline values: CDR1 SGHDN, CDR2 FVKESK. CDR3 length: 14 residues. DNA of the CDR3: TGTGCCAGCAGCCAAGAAGTACGGGTAGATACGCAGTATTTT. Its protein product is CASSQEVRVDTQYF.

The chain recombines TRBV29-1 with TRBJ2-1; 8 positions match TRBD1. The trim removed 4 bases at V and 6 bases at J, leaving 2 bases unmatched. The CDR3 is 12 residues long. Germline V gene sequence: CDR1 SQVTM, CDR2 ANQGSEA. In nucleotides, the CDR3 is TGCAGCGTTGTCGACAGGGGCAATGAGCAGTTCTTC. Protein sequence: CSVVDRGNEQFF.

J is TRBJ1-1 and V is TRBV30; D call uncertain. The V end lost 5 bases, the J end lost 1 base, and 8 bases lay between the germline ends. The germline V gene encodes CDR1 GTSNPN and CDR2 SVGIG (reference sequence). This CDR3 is 12 amino acids long. Here the CDR3 DNA reads TGTGCCTGGGTAAAGGGGAACACTGAAGCTTTCTTT. Protein: CAWVKGNTEAFF.

The chain carries TRBV29-1 and TRBJ1-2; 7 nucleotides line up with TRBD1. J gave up 0 bases and V 5 bases, and 6 bases lay outside the gene matches. This CDR3 spans 14 amino acids. Germline lookup yields CDR1 SQVTM and CDR2 ANQGSEA. CDR3: CSVRQGGTNYGYTF. The CDR3 DNA is TGCAGCGTTCGTCAGGGGGGAACTAACTATGGCTACACCTTC.

The V call is TRBV6-5, the J call TRBJ2-7; D is unresolved. The CDR3 has 13 residues. Trimming took off 0 bases at V and 1 base at J, with 4 bases between the two ends. Germline V CDR1 and CDR2: MNHEY, SVGAGI. DNA of the CDR3: TGTGCCAGCAGTTACTCCTCATCCTACGAGCAGTACTTC. Translated, it gives CASSYSSSYEQYF.

In its sample, this clone was seen a few times. This chain links TRBV7-8 with TRBJ2-5; tentative D call: TRBD2 (6 bases). V was shortened by 5 bases and J by 4 bases, with 14 bases between the two germline ends. The CDR3 is 14 residues long. Germline V gene sequence: CDR1 SGHVS, CDR2 FQNEAQ. Here the CDR3 DNA reads TGTGCCAGCAGCCCCGGGAGCATATCAGAGACCCAGTACTTC. It specifies CASSPGSISETQYF. Based on the CDR3 plus reference TRBV7-8 and TRBJ2-5, the full variable domain is GAGVSQSPRYKVAKRGQDVALRCDPISGHVSLFWYQQALGQGPEFLTYFQNEAQLDKSGLPSDRFFAERPEGSVSTLKIQRTQQEDSAVYLCASSPGSISETQYFGPGTRLLVL.

This chain connects TRBV4-3 to TRBJ1-1; D is unclear. The V end lost 4 bases, the J end lost 1 base, and 13 bases lay between the germline ends. Germline lookup yields CDR1 LGHNA and CDR2 YSLEER. The CDR3 spans 15 residues. CDR3 bases: TGCGCCAGCAGCCCAGTCGCAACCGAGAACACTGAAGCTTTCTTT. This sequence encodes CASSPVATENTEAFF.

This chain connects TRBV13 to TRBJ2-7, with TRBD2 matching 8 bases. Germline-derived CDR1 and CDR2 are PRHDT and FYEKMQ (reference sequence). Trimming removed 0 bases from V and 0 bases from J; junction bases left unmatched: 13. The CDR3 covers 19 residues. Here the CDR3 reads CASSLGPYRSGASSYEQYF. The CDR3 nucleotides are TGTGCCAGCAGCTTAGGCCCCTACCGTAGCGGGGCGTCCTCCTACGAGCAGTACTTC.

The J gene is TRBJ2-3, the V gene TRBV4-3; a weak D match, TRBD1 (6 bases). This CDR3 is built from 16 residues. CDR1 LGHNA and CDR2 YSLEER come from the germline V gene. The V and J ends lost 0 bases and 4 bases respectively, with 14 bases between them. The CDR3 sequence: CASSQDNRVNSDTQYF. The DNA for the CDR3 is TGCGCCAGCAGCCAAGATAACAGGGTGAACTCAGATACGCAGTATTTT.

V is TRBV2 and J is TRBJ2-2, with no clear D. The CDR3 spans 16 residues. Germline V gives CDR1 SNHLY, CDR2 FYNNEI. The V end was cut by 2 bases, the J end by 0 bases, with 10 bases between. The CDR3 DNA follows: TGTGCCAGCAGTGAACCCCACCGAACGAACACCGGGGAGCTGTTTTTT. Protein: CASSEPHRTNTGELFF.

The chain joins TRBV9 to TRBJ1-5; 10 bases are a match to TRBD1. The V segment lost 2 bases and the J segment 6 bases; nucleotides outside the gene matches: 2. In germline, CDR1 is SGDLS, CDR2 YYNGEE. The CDR3 runs 14 residues. CDR3 in DNA: TGTGCCAGCAGCGTCGGACAGGGGGGTCAGCCCCAGCATTTT. Residues: CASSVGQGGQPQHF.

The chain recombines TRBV6-5 with TRBJ2-2; D not resolved. The length of the CDR3 is 13 residues. Trimming removed 7 bases from V and 1 base from J, with 7 bases in between. CDR1 is MNHEY and CDR2 is SVGAGI in the germline V gene. CDR3 nucleotides: TGTGCCAGCACCTACAGGAACACCGGGGAGCTGTTTTTT. It codes for CASTYRNTGELFF.

This clone was counted a few times. This rearrangement joins TRBV7-9 to TRBJ1-5, with D hard to call. CDR1 SEHNR and CDR2 FQNEAQ come from the germline V gene (reference sequence). The CDR3 is made up of 12 amino acids. Trimming removed 3 bases at V and 5 bases at J, with 5 bases between. The CDR3 is CASSFGDQPQHF. The CDR3 coding sequence is TGTGCCAGCAGCTTCGGAGATCAGCCCCAGCATTTT.

With regard to this clone: One end of the junction varies from germline; a read error may be responsible. The chain carries TRBV25-1 and TRBJ1-2, with a weak D call TRBD1 (5 bases). This CDR3 is built from 9 residues. CDR1 MGHDK and CDR2 SYGVNS come from the germline V gene. The CDR3 bases are TGTGCCAGCGGGGACGGAAGGATCTTC. Translated: CASGDGRIF.